The present T cell receptor beta chain was sequenced within a study of vaccination and CD4 T cells after COVID-19. Sequencing of cultured CD4+ T cell DNA used the Oncomine TCR Beta short-read assay. The authors extracted genomic DNA from cultured CD4+ T cells. One entry per CDR3 protein results from TCRdb running MiXCR on the PCR reads. The sample yields fewer than 7,500 distinct CDR3 sequences, about a third seen once. Details on this clonotype: Its antigen remains unidentified.

Treatment in this sample: roughly ten-day PBMC culture with coronavirus spike peptide pools or control peptides (ViraFEST assay). The unexposed donor's CD4+ T cells were collected before the COVID-19 pandemic (2011-2018). Cultures used around 2.2 million PBMCs per well, approximately 9.8 IU/ml IL-2 and about 10 ug/ml peptides. General study findings and limits: Early timepoints after natural infection were not analyzed in these convalescent patients.

With 6 bases removed from V and 0 bases from J, the gap between germline ends came to 11 bases. This CDR3 is 14 amino acids long. Germline-derived CDR1 and CDR2 are MNHNS and SASEGT. The chain employs TRBV6-1 and TRBJ1-1, with D unresolved. The receptor was isolated from a human donor in good health. The sample comprised CD4+ T cells from blood, cultured in vitro. This CDR3 is CASRQTLLNTEAFF. The CDR3 DNA sequence: TGTGCCAGCAGACAGACACTGTTGAACACTGAAGCTTTCTTT.